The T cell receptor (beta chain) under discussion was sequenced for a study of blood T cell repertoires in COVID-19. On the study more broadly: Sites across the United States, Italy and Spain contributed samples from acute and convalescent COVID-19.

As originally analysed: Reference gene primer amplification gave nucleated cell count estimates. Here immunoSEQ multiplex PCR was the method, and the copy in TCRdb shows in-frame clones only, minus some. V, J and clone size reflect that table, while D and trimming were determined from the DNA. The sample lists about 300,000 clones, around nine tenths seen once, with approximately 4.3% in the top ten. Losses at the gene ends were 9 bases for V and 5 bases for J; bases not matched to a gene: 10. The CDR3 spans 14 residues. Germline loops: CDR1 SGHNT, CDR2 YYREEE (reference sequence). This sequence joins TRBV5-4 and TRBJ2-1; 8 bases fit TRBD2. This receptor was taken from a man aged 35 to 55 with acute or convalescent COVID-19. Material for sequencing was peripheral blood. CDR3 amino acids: CAISGTRSHNEQFF. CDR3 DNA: TGTGCCATTTCCGGGACTAGATCGCACAATGAGCAGTTCTTC.